The following is a T cell receptor (beta chain) sequence with its context. The antigen remains unidentified. This sample was included in a study of T cell responses to AZD1222 COVID-19 vaccine. Study information: Combined were second doses at about 4 or about 12 weeks. Whole-study findings and limits: CD4 TCRs linked to vaccination spanned spike, dominating at 160-218 and 743-854. Clonal diversity may have been underestimated, and the donors were mostly white British, with more females than males.

With V trimmed by 0 bases and J by 4 bases, 7 bases remained unmatched. The CDR3 is 16 residues long. Germline lookup yields CDR1 SGDLS and CDR2 YYNGEE. Libraries were prepared by immunoSEQ multiplex PCR; TCRdb keeps only in-frame clonotypes and omits some of them. This repertoire shows more than 140,000 clones, about 91% found once; its top ten account for approximately 2.3%. V and J are TRBV9 and TRBJ2-1; TRBD2 agrees at 7 bases. The sample in question was peripheral blood, obtained on day 0 of AZD1222 vaccination. The TCR originated in an adult in good health. In DNA, the CDR3 is TGTGCCAGCAGCGTAGGCGGGAGTAGGTTGTACAATGAGCAGTTCTTC. Protein: CASSVGGSRLYNEQFF.